The 18 T cell receptor beta chains given below trace back to one sample, sequenced in a study of shared clonotypes between healthy human individuals. Profiled with immunoSEQ multiplex PCR; TCRdb holds only in-frame clones, not every one. The profile covers about 680,000 clones, with 73% appearing a single time and roughly 2% taken by the ten largest. Specimen: memory CD4+ T cells sorted from blood. Subset defined: CD45RA-negative fraction. Receptor source: a woman in her twenties or thirties in good health.

This clone has ten or more counts. The chain recombines TRBV6-1 with TRBJ2-3; maybe TRBD1 (6 bases). V shed 7 bases and J shed 0 bases, with 11 bases lying between them. The CDR3 extends over 14 amino acids. Germline CDR1 MNHNS, CDR2 SASEGT. This CDR3 is CASKRQESTDTQYF. The DNA of the CDR3 is TGTGCCAGCAAGAGACAGGAAAGCACAGATACGCAGTATTTT.

This chain joins TRBV7-9 and TRBJ1-2; D unresolved. Germline V gene data show CDR1 as SEHNR and CDR2 as FQNEAQ (reference sequence). This CDR3 has 13 residues. The ends were cut back, 1 base at V and 5 bases at J, with 8 bases in the middle. CDR3 region: CASSLGVGYGYTF. In nucleotides, the CDR3 is TGTGCCAGCAGCTTAGGGGTCGGATATGGCTACACCTTC. Together with reference TRBV7-9 and TRBJ1-2, the CDR3 gives the full variable domain: DTGVSQNPRHKITKRGQNVTFRCDPISEHNRLYWYRQTLGQGPEFLTYFQNEAQLEKSRLLSDRFSAERPKGSFSTLEIQRTEQGDSAMYLCASSLGVGYGYTFGSGTRLTVV.

This clone has ten or more counts. Other DNA sequences in this specimen translate into the identical CDR3. V usage is TRBV5-1 and J usage is TRBJ1-1; a possible D gene is TRBD1 (5 bases). V was trimmed by 2 bases and J by 3 bases, leaving 11 bases between them. CDR1 and CDR2 from the germline V gene are SGHRS and YFSETQ. CDR3 size: 14 residues. Written as DNA, the CDR3 is TGCGCCAGCAGCTTAGTACAGGAGGACACTGAAGCTTTCTTT. Translating it yields CASSLVQEDTEAFF. The entire variable domain, with the rest obtained from reference TRBV5-1 and TRBJ1-1, is as follows: KAGVTQTPRYLIKTRGQQVTLSCSPISGHRSVSWYQQTPGQGLQFLFEYFSETQRNKGNFPGRFSGRQFSNSRSEMNVSTLELGDSALYLCASSLVQEDTEAFFGQGTRLTVV.

The chain employs TRBV7-3 and TRBJ2-5; D tentatively fits TRBD1 or TRBD2 (5 bases each). The CDR3 has 13 residues. Germline assignment: CDR1 SGHTA and CDR2 FQGTGA. V was trimmed by 2 bases and J by 5 bases, leaving 9 bases between them. This CDR3 is CASSLGGVETQYF. The CDR3 DNA is TGTGCCAGCAGCTTAGGGGGAGTCGAGACCCAGTACTTC.

This chain joins TRBV19 and TRBJ1-3; 7 bases are a match to TRBD1. Trimming at V came to 10 bases and at J to 0 bases, leaving 9 bases not matched to a gene. CDR3 length equals 15 residues. Germline V gene data show CDR1 as LNHDA and CDR2 as SQIVND (reference sequence). This chain's CDR3 is CATNRDSRSGNTIYF. The CDR3 DNA is TGTGCCACTAACCGGGACAGTCGCTCTGGAAACACCATATATTTT. Full variable domain (remainder filled in from reference TRBV19 and TRBJ1-3): DGGITQSPKYLFRKEGQNVTLSCEQNLNHDAMYWYRQDPGQGLRLIYYSQIVNDFQKGDIAEGYSVSREKKESFPLTVTSAQKNPTAFYLCATNRDSRSGNTIYFGEGSWLTVV.

The chain couples TRBV27 to TRBJ1-2; possible D gene TRBD1, 5 bases. This CDR3 has 14 amino acids. The germline V gene has CDR1 MNHEY and CDR2 SMNVEV (reference sequence). Trimming shortened V by 8 bases and J by 7 bases, and 20 bases separated the two germline ends. The CDR3 is CASGKQAGSVGYTF. Written as DNA, the CDR3 is TGTGCCAGCGGAAAACAGGCCGGCTCGGTTGGCTACACCTTC.

The V call is TRBV15, the J call TRBJ2-3; TRBD2 agrees at 10 bases. This CDR3 spans 18 amino acids. V shed 3 bases, J shed 1 base, and the junction held 10 bases outside the gene matches. CDR1 is LNHNV and CDR2 is YYDKDF in the germline V gene (reference sequence). CDR3 loop: CATSSPSGSRLGTDTQYF. The CDR3 DNA reads as TGTGCCACCAGCAGCCCTAGCGGGAGCCGATTGGGCACAGATACGCAGTATTTT.

This sequence joins TRBV19 and TRBJ1-1, with D maybe TRBD1 (6 bases). This CDR3 spans 16 amino acids. Looked up from germline, CDR1 is LNHDA and CDR2 is SQIVND (reference sequence). Trimming left V 4 bases short and J 5 bases short, with 20 bases between. The CDR3 DNA is TGTGCCAGTAGTAAGGATTTGGGGGCAGGGGTGACTGAAGCTTTCTTT. Translated: CASSKDLGAGVTEAFF.

CDR3 coding DNA: TGTGCCAGCAGCTTGGGGGCAGCAGGCTACACCTTC. As protein: CASSLGAAGYTF. This chain joins TRBV5-6 and TRBJ1-2, with D uncertain. This CDR3 spans 12 amino acids. Per germline, CDR1 SGHDT and CDR2 YYEEEE. The V end lost 0 bases, the J end lost 8 bases, and 8 bases lay between the germline ends.

V gene TRBV27 combines with J gene TRBJ2-3, with 14 bases matching TRBD2. From germline, CDR1 is MNHEY and CDR2 SMNVEV (reference sequence). The CDR3 is made up of 14 amino acids. Trimming took 7 bases from V and 8 from J; bases not matched to a gene: 5. In nucleotides, the CDR3 is TGTGCCAGCATGCGACTAGCGGGAGGGGGTACGCAGTATTTT. Its translation is CASMRLAGGGTQYF.

V gene TRBV15 combines with J gene TRBJ2-2, with TRBD2 matching over 10 bases. The CDR3 is 14 amino acids. Germline V gives CDR1 LNHNV, CDR2 YYDKDF (reference sequence). V was pared by 4 bases and J by 7 bases, with 3 bases of the junction left unmatched. CDR3: CATSKAGGLGELFF. DNA for the CDR3: TGTGCCACCAGCAAAGCGGGAGGGCTCGGGGAGCTGTTTTTT.

The V and J genes are TRBV5-4 and TRBJ2-7; 8 bases are shared with TRBD2. This CDR3 comprises 14 residues. V was pared by 4 bases and J by 0 bases, with 3 bases of the junction left unmatched. Per the germline V gene, CDR1 is SGHNT and CDR2 is YYREEE (reference sequence). CDR3 in amino acids: CASSQSGSSYEQYF. Written as DNA, the CDR3 is TGTGCCAGCAGCCAGAGCGGGAGCTCCTACGAGCAGTACTTC. Filled out from reference TRBV5-4 and TRBJ2-7, the complete variable domain reads ETGVTQSPTHLIKTRGQQVTLRCSSQSGHNTVSWYQQALGQGPQFIFQYYREEENGRGNFPPRFSGLQFPNYSSELNVNALELDDSALYLCASSQSGSSYEQYFGPGTRLTVT.

This clone was detected a few times. The chain carries TRBV30 and TRBJ1-1; D gene ambiguous. V was trimmed by 0 bases and J by 5 bases, leaving 19 bases between them. In germline, CDR1 is GTSNPN, CDR2 SVGIG (reference sequence). The CDR3 extends over 16 amino acids. The chain's CDR3 is CAWSVQYRAARTEAFF. The CDR3 DNA sequence: TGTGCCTGGAGTGTACAATATCGTGCGGCGAGGACTGAAGCTTTCTTT.

V gene TRBV7-9 combines with J gene TRBJ2-7; 9 bases are a match to TRBD1. This CDR3 contains 14 residues. Germline V gives CDR1 SEHNR, CDR2 FQNEAQ (reference sequence). Trimming at V came to 5 bases and at J to 6 bases, leaving 8 bases not matched to a gene. The CDR3 here is CASSPRDRVGEQYF. CDR3 coding DNA: TGTGCCAGCAGCCCCCGGGACAGGGTGGGCGAGCAGTACTTC.

The CDR3 DNA sequence: TGCGCCAGCAGCGGATTTACCGACAGGGAAGCTTTCTTT. Protein sequence: CASSGFTDREAFF. The chain is built from TRBV5-1 and TRBJ1-1; possible D gene TRBD1, 6 bases. Trimming stripped 4 bases from V and 8 bases from J, with 15 bases between. CDR3 length equals 13 residues. The germline V gene has CDR1 SGHRS and CDR2 YFSETQ.

The count of this clone is one. The chain uses TRBV5-1 and TRBJ1-3; D might be TRBD1 (6 bases). The CDR3 contains 15 residues. V lost 5 bases and J lost 1, with 13 bases in between. The germline CDR1 and CDR2 sequences are SGHRS and YFSETQ. Here the CDR3 reads CASRGTGLSGNTIYF. The CDR3 DNA is TGCGCCAGCAGGGGAACAGGGCTATCTGGAAACACCATATATTTT. Complete variable domain (other parts from reference TRBV5-1 and TRBJ1-3): KAGVTQTPRYLIKTRGQQVTLSCSPISGHRSVSWYQQTPGQGLQFLFEYFSETQRNKGNFPGRFSGRQFSNSRSEMNVSTLELGDSALYLCASRGTGLSGNTIYFGEGSWLTVV.

This clone has a handful of counts. This chain connects TRBV27 to TRBJ2-2, with 7 positions matching TRBD2. This CDR3 is built from 15 residues. Germline values: CDR1 MNHEY, CDR2 SMNVEV (reference sequence). Trimming at V came to 6 bases and at J to 0 bases, leaving 4 bases not matched to a gene. CDR3 DNA: TGTGCCAGCAGACTAGCGAACACGAACACCGGGGAGCTGTTTTTT. Its translation: CASRLANTNTGELFF.

The chain joins TRBV2 to TRBJ1-2; D remains ambiguous. Germline CDR1 reads SNHLY; CDR2 reads FYNNEI. The CDR3 covers 14 residues. V was pared by 3 bases and J by 8 bases, with 16 bases between. CDR3 nucleotides: TGTGCCAGCAGTGAGGGAAAGGCCCTAGAGGGCTACACCTTC. Its protein product is CASSEGKALEGYTF.